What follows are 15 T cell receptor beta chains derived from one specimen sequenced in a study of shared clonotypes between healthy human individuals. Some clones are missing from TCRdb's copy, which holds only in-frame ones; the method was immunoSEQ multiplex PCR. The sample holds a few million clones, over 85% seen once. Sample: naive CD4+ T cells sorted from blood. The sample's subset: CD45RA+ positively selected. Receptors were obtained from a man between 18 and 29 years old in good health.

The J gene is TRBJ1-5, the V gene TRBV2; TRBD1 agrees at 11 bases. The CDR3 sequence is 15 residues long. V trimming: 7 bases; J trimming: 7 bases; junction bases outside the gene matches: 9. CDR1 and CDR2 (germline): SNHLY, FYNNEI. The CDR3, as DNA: TGTGCCAGCAACCCGTGGGGGACAGGGGGACAGCCCCAGCATTTT. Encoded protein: CASNPWGTGGQPQHF.

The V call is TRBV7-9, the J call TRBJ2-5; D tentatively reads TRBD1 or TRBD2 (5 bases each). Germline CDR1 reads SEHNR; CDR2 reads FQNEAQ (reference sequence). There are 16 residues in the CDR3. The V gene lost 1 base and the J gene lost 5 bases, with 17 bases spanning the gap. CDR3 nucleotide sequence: TGTGCCAGCAGCTTAGTAGCCGGGACGGGTCGTGAGACCCAGTACTTC. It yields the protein CASSLVAGTGRETQYF.

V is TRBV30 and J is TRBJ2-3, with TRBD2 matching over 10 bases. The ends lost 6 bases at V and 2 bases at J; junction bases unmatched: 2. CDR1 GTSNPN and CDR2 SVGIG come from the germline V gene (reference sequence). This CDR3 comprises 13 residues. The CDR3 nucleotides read TGTGCCTGTAGCGGGGGGCTCACAGATACGCAGTATTTT. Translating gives CACSGGLTDTQYF. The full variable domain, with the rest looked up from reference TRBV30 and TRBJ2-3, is SQTIHQWPATLVQPVGSPLSLECTVEGTSNPNLYWYRQAAGRGLQLLFYSVGIGQISSEVPQNLSASRPQDRQFILSSKKLLLSDSGFYLCACSGGLTDTQYFGPGTRLTVL.

Here the CDR3 reads CASSYGQGRYGYTF. DNA of the CDR3: TGTGCCAGCAGCTATGGACAGGGCCGCTATGGCTACACCTTC. The rearrangement uses TRBV7-9 and TRBJ1-2; 8 bases align to TRBD1. The CDR3 sequence is 14 residues long. Germline CDR1 is SEHNR and CDR2 is FQNEAQ (reference sequence). J lost 4 bases, V lost 4 bases, and 5 bases had no gene match.

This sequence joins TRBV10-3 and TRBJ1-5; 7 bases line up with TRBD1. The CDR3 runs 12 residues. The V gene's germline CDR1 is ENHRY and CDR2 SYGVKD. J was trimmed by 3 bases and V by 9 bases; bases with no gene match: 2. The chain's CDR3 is CAMGQPNQPQHF. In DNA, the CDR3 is TGTGCCATGGGACAGCCCAATCAGCCCCAGCATTTT.

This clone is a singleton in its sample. For the CDR3, the DNA is TGTGCCAGTGGCCGGGCCTCCAGGCCCCAGCATTTT. This gives the protein CASGRASRPQHF. The gene calls are TRBV28 and TRBJ1-5, with D hard to call. CDR3 length: 12 amino acids. V gave up 9 bases and J gave up 9 bases, with 15 bases separating them. Germline lookup yields CDR1 MDHEN and CDR2 SYDVKM.

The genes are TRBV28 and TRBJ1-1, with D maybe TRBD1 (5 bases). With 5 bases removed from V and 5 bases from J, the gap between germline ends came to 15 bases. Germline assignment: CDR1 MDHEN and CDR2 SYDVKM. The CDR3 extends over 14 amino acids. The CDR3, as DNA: TGTGCCAGCAGTACGACAGTAGGAACGACTGAAGCTTTCTTT. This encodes CASSTTVGTTEAFF. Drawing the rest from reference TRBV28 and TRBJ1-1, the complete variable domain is DVKVTQSSRYLVKRTGEKVFLECVQDMDHENMFWYRQDPGLGLRLIYFSYDVKMKEKGDIPEGYSVSREKKERFSLILESASTNQTSMYLCASSTTVGTTEAFFGQGTRLTVV.

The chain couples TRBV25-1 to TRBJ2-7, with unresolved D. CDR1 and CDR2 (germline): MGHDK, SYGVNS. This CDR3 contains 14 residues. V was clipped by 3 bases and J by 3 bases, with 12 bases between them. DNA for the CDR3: TGTGCCAGCAGTGATAGTCAGCTCCTCTACGAGCAGTACTTC. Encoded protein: CASSDSQLLYEQYF.

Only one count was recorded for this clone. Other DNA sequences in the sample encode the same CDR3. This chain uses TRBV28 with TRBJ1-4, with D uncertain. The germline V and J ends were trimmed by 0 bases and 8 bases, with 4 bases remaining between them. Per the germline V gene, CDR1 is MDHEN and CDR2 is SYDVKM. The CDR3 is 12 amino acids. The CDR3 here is CASSLWPEKLFF. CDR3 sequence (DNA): TGTGCCAGCAGTTTATGGCCCGAAAAACTGTTTTTT. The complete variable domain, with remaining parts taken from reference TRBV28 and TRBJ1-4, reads DVKVTQSSRYLVKRTGEKVFLECVQDMDHENMFWYRQDPGLGLRLIYFSYDVKMKEKGDIPEGYSVSREKKERFSLILESASTNQTSMYLCASSLWPEKLFFGSGTQLSVL.

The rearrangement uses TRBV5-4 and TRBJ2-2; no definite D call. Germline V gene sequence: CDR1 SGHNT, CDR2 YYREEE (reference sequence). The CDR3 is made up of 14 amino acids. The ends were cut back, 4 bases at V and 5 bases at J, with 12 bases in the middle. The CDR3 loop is CASSRGQETGELFF. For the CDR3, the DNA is TGTGCCAGCAGCCGAGGTCAGGAAACCGGGGAGCTGTTTTTT.

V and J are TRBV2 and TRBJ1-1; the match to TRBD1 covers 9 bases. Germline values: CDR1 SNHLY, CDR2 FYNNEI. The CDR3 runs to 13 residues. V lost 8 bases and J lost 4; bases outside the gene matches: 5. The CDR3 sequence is CASYRQGGTEAFF. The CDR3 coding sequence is TGTGCCAGCTATCGACAGGGGGGCACTGAAGCTTTCTTT.

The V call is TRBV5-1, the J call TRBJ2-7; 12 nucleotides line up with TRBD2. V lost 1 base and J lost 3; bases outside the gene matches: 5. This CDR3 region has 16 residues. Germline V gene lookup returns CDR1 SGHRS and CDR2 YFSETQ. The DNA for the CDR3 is TGCGCCAGCAGCTTGAGCAGACTAGCGGGAGTCTACGAGCAGTACTTC. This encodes CASSLSRLAGVYEQYF.

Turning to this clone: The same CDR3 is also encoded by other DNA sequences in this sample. This CDR3 is CASSESRNYGYTF. The DNA of the CDR3 is TGTGCCAGCAGTGAATCGCGGAACTATGGCTACACCTTC. This chain uses TRBV2 with TRBJ1-2; D gene ambiguous. The CDR3 is made up of 13 amino acids. Germline V gives CDR1 SNHLY, CDR2 FYNNEI. V was trimmed by 2 bases and J by 2 bases, leaving 6 bases between them.

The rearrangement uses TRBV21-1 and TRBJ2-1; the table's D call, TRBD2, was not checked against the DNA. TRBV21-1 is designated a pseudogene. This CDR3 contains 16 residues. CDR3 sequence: CASSKEVSETSIEQFF. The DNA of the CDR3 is TGTGCCAGCAGCAAAGAGGTCTCCGAGACTAGCATTGAGCAGTTCTTC.

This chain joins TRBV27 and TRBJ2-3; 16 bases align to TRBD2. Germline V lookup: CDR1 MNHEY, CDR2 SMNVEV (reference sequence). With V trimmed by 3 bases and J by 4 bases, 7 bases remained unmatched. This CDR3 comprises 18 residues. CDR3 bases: TGTGCCAGCAGTTTCCCGGGACTAGCGGGAGGGGCGCCAGATACGCAGTATTTT. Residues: CASSFPGLAGGAPDTQYF.